These 22 T cell receptor beta chains were all obtained from the same sample, sequenced in a study of blood T cell repertoires in COVID-19 (dated by TCRdb to 2018 to 2021). The library was obtained by the immunoSEQ multiplex PCR assay. The source is immuneACCESS, and TCRdb retained only in-frame sequences with V and J called. Part of the clones is not carried over; for the studies checked, unresolved V genes explain less than half of this, and the remainder is unexplained. In this sample the table shows hundreds of thousands of clones, about 89% of which occur a single time. The top ten constitute about 2.1% of the sample. The specimen was PBMCs or T cells enriched from blood (not recorded which). The receptors here all came from a man in his forties in a cohort exposed to, infected with or recovered from COVID-19 (not recorded which).

The rearrangement joins TRBV27 to TRBJ1-2, with 9 positions matching TRBD1. In germline, CDR1 is MNHEY, CDR2 SMNVEV (reference sequence). Unmatched junction bases numbered 11, after V lost 6 bases and J lost 3 bases. The CDR3 spans 16 residues. CDR3: CASRRIRTGDYYGYTF. The CDR3 region has the DNA TGTGCCAGCAGGAGAATTCGGACAGGGGACTACTATGGCTACACCTTC.

The chain couples TRBV7-8 to TRBJ2-2; TRBD2 might be the D (6 bases). There are 15 residues in the CDR3. The germline V and J ends were trimmed by 6 bases and 4 bases, with 15 bases remaining between them. The V gene's germline CDR1 is SGHVS and CDR2 FQNEAQ. For the CDR3, the DNA is TGTGCCAGCAGGGAGACGGGAGATGTCACCGGGGAGCTGTTTTTT. This codes for CASRETGDVTGELFF.

The J gene is TRBJ2-2, the V gene TRBV5-4; possibly TRBD2 for D (6 bases). From germline, CDR1 is SGHNT and CDR2 YYREEE (reference sequence). This CDR3 spans 16 amino acids. Trimming removed 6 bases from V and 6 bases from J, with 21 bases in between. CDR3 amino acids: CASTLGGFAGSGELFF. The CDR3, as DNA: TGTGCCAGCACCCTCGGAGGGTTTGCGGGATCCGGGGAGCTGTTTTTT.

J is TRBJ2-1 and V is TRBV2; 10 nucleotides line up with TRBD2. Per the germline V gene, CDR1 is SNHLY and CDR2 is FYNNEI. J lost 6 bases, V lost 6 bases, and 8 bases had no gene match. This CDR3 comprises 15 residues. The CDR3 here is CASRGELAGSNEQFF. Here the CDR3 DNA reads TGTGCCAGCAGGGGAGAACTAGCGGGATCCAATGAGCAGTTCTTC.

This chain joins TRBV28 and TRBJ2-7, with D possibly being TRBD2 (5 bases). V was trimmed by 7 bases and J by 0 bases, leaving 10 bases between them. The CDR3 has 13 amino acids. Germline CDR1 and CDR2: MDHEN and SYDVKM. CDR3 in amino acids: CASIEGSSYEQYF. The DNA for the CDR3 is TGTGCCAGCATCGAGGGCAGCTCCTACGAGCAGTACTTC.

The chain carries TRBV30 and TRBJ2-2; the match to TRBD2 covers 7 bases. Germline V gene lookup returns CDR1 GTSNPN and CDR2 SVGIG (reference sequence). The CDR3 consists of 16 residues. J gave up 0 bases and V 5 bases, and 9 bases lay outside the gene matches. The CDR3 loop is CAWATPSGSNTGELFF. For the CDR3, the DNA is TGTGCCTGGGCCACGCCTAGCGGTTCGAACACCGGGGAGCTGTTTTTT. The full variable domain, completed using reference TRBV30 and TRBJ2-2, is SQTIHQWPATLVQPVGSPLSLECTVEGTSNPNLYWYRQAAGRGLQLLFYSVGIGQISSEVPQNLSASRPQDRQFILSSKKLLLSDSGFYLCAWATPSGSNTGELFFGEGSRLTVL.

The chain uses TRBV10-3 and TRBJ2-1; TRBD1 agrees at 9 bases. Germline assignment: CDR1 ENHRY and CDR2 SYGVKD. With V trimmed by 6 bases and J by 6 bases, 6 bases remained unmatched. CDR3 length equals 14 residues. CDR3 in amino acids: CAISKGQGGNEQFF. The DNA for the CDR3 is TGTGCCATCAGCAAGGGACAGGGTGGCAATGAGCAGTTCTTC.

This clone has a handful of counts. The chain joins TRBV7-9 to TRBJ1-3, with 7 bases that match TRBD1. V lost 4 bases and J lost 0; bases outside the gene matches: 3. The CDR3 loop spans 15 amino acids. Germline assignment: CDR1 SEHNR and CDR2 FQNEAQ (reference sequence). The CDR3 DNA reads as TGTGCCAGCAGCTCAGACAGGGTCTCTGGAAACACCATATATTTT. It is translated as CASSSDRVSGNTIYF.

The rearrangement links TRBV5-8 to TRBJ2-3, with D unclear. The CDR3 has 11 residues. Germline CDR1 and CDR2: SGHTS and YDEGEE. Trimming stripped 4 bases from V and 11 bases from J, with 11 bases between. CDR3 sequence (DNA): TGTGCCAGCAGCCCCGCTCGAGGGCAGTATTTT. It encodes CASSPARGQYF.

The chain uses TRBV10-2 and TRBJ1-1; 7 bases match TRBD1. Germline trimming cut 2 bases from V and 0 bases from J; bases unmatched to any gene: 3. Germline-derived CDR1 and CDR2 are WSHSY and SAAADI. The CDR3 is 15 amino acids. In DNA, the CDR3 is TGCGCCAGCAGTGAGCCGGGACAGCTGAACACTGAAGCTTTCTTT. This translates into CASSEPGQLNTEAFF.

The chain carries TRBV18 and TRBJ2-1; a possible D gene is TRBD2 (5 bases). The V end was cut by 2 bases, the J end by 2 bases, with 7 bases between. The germline V gene has CDR1 KGHSH and CDR2 LQKENI. CDR3 length equals 14 residues. DNA of the CDR3: TGTGCCAGCTCACCATCCGGGACCTACAATGAGCAGTTCTTC. Its protein is CASSPSGTYNEQFF.

The rearrangement links TRBV10-3 to TRBJ1-2, with D possibly matching TRBD1 (6 bases). This CDR3 contains 14 residues. The V gene lost 7 bases and the J gene lost 4 bases, with 16 bases spanning the gap. Germline V gene lookup returns CDR1 ENHRY and CDR2 SYGVKD. The CDR3 is CAIKDSYVLYGYTF. As DNA, the CDR3 is TGTGCCATCAAGGACAGTTACGTCCTCTATGGCTACACCTTC.

The chain links TRBV3-1 (or the pseudogene TRBV3-2) to TRBJ2-4; 8 bases map to TRBD1. With 2 bases clipped from V and 1 base from J, the junction kept 10 bases outside the gene matches. The germline gives CDR1 LGHDT, CDR2 YNNKEL (reference sequence). The CDR3 length is 18 residues. The CDR3 protein is CASSQPPTGAVAKNIQYF. CDR3 nucleotide sequence: TGTGCCAGCAGCCAACCCCCGACAGGGGCGGTGGCCAAAAACATTCAGTACTTC.

V usage is TRBV11-2 and J usage is TRBJ2-1; D gene uncertain. This CDR3 is 13 amino acids long. V lost 1 base, J lost 1 base, and 2 bases lay in between. Looked up from germline, CDR1 is SGHAT and CDR2 is FQNNGV. CDR3 coding DNA: TGTGCCAGCAGCTTAGTATCCTACAATGAGCAGTTCTTC. This gives the protein CASSLVSYNEQFF. The full variable domain, rest sourced from reference TRBV11-2 and TRBJ2-1, is EAGVAQSPRYKIIEKRQSVAFWCNPISGHATLYWYQQILGQGPKLLIQFQNNGVVDDSQLPKDRFSAERLKGVDSTLKIQPAKLEDSAVYLCASSLVSYNEQFFGPGTRLTVL.

This chain uses TRBV5-1 with TRBJ2-5; D possibly corresponds to TRBD1 (6 bases). V was clipped by 1 base and J by 2 bases, with 9 bases between them. The CDR3 totals 14 residues. CDR1 and CDR2 from the germline V gene are SGHRS and YFSETQ. The CDR3 here is CASSLQGGQETQYF. Here the CDR3 DNA reads TGCGCCAGCAGCTTGCAAGGGGGTCAAGAGACCCAGTACTTC.

This sequence joins TRBV5-5 and TRBJ2-2, with a tentative D call TRBD2 (6 bases). Trimming took off 2 bases at V and 2 bases at J, with 13 bases between the two ends. Germline-derived CDR1 and CDR2 are SGHKS and YYEKEE (reference sequence). The CDR3 is made up of 16 amino acids. The CDR3 here is CASSFGGATNTGELFF. The CDR3 nucleotides are TGTGCCAGCAGCTTTGGCGGGGCGACTAACACCGGGGAGCTGTTTTTT.

This clone was counted once. This rearrangement joins TRBV9 to TRBJ2-7; perhaps TRBD1 as D (6 bases). V was clipped by 4 bases and J by 0 bases, with 11 bases between them. From germline, CDR1 is SGDLS and CDR2 YYNGEE. CDR3 length equals 14 residues. CDR3 sequence: CASSPTGISYEQYF. DNA for the CDR3: TGTGCCAGCAGCCCAACAGGGATCTCCTACGAGCAGTACTTC. The variable domain in full, with the rest retrieved from reference TRBV9 and TRBJ2-7, is DSGVTQTPKHLITATGQRVTLRCSPRSGDLSVYWYQQSLDQGLQFLIQYYNGEERAKGNILERFSAQQFPDLHSELNLSSLELGDSALYFCASSPTGISYEQYFGPGTRLTVT.

The rearrangement joins TRBV19 to TRBJ1-1, with 7 bases matching TRBD1. CDR1 and CDR2 from the germline V gene are LNHDA and SQIVND (reference sequence). V was clipped by 1 base and J by 4 bases; unmatched bases: 9. The CDR3 sequence is 16 residues long. CDR3 in amino acids: CASSIGRLAGGTEAFF. As DNA, the CDR3 is TGTGCCAGTAGTATAGGGAGGTTGGCAGGGGGCACTGAAGCTTTCTTT.

V gene TRBV4-1 combines with J gene TRBJ2-1; 8 positions agree with TRBD2. The CDR3 is 18 residues long. The ends lost 1 base at V and 2 bases at J; junction bases unmatched: 10. Germline loops: CDR1 MGHRA, CDR2 YSYEKL. CDR3 region: CASSQGMGKRGPYNEQFF. Here the CDR3 DNA reads TGCGCCAGCAGCCAAGGCATGGGAAAGCGGGGGCCCTACAATGAGCAGTTCTTC.

The chain is built from TRBV2 and TRBJ2-1, with 10 bases matching TRBD2. The CDR3 is made up of 16 amino acids. Germline loops: CDR1 SNHLY, CDR2 FYNNEI. J lost 5 bases, V lost 1 base, and 5 bases had no gene match. Written as DNA, the CDR3 is TGTGCCAGCAGTGAAGGTAGAGCGGGGGGGAACAATGAGCAGTTCTTC. This codes for CASSEGRAGGNNEQFF.

This chain links TRBV28 with TRBJ2-1; D is uncertain. V was cut by 2 bases and J by 7 bases, with 9 bases left in between. CDR1 is MDHEN and CDR2 is SYDVKM in the germline V gene. This CDR3 has 13 amino acids. The CDR3 protein is CASSLSVANEQFF. The CDR3 nucleotides read TGTGCCAGCAGTTTAAGCGTGGCAAATGAGCAGTTCTTC.

The chain carries TRBV19 and TRBJ1-1; the match to TRBD1 covers 11 bases. Germline CDR1 and CDR2: LNHDA and SQIVND (reference sequence). The CDR3 length is 15 residues. Trimming took 7 bases from V and 5 from J; bases not matched to a gene: 9. The CDR3 reads CASIRDRGSPTEAFF. In DNA form, the CDR3 reads TGTGCCAGTATTCGGGACAGGGGGTCCCCGACTGAAGCTTTCTTT.